Below, 20 T cell receptor beta chains from the same sample are listed, as sequenced in a study of T cell changes during pregnancy in multiple sclerosis. Assay used: immunoSEQ multiplex PCR; TCRdb lists only in-frame clones, some missing. The sample records over 40,000 clones, approximately 91% being singletons. The sample here was CD4+ T cells from peripheral blood mononuclear cells, taken in the second trimester of pregnancy. The receptor set was obtained from a female donor with multiple sclerosis, enrolled in a pregnancy study.

This CDR3 reads CASSELETYSGNTIYF. In DNA form, the CDR3 reads TGTGCCAGCAGTGAATTAGAAACCTACTCTGGAAACACCATATATTTT. This rearrangement joins TRBV6-1 to TRBJ1-3; the D is unclear. Germline V gene data show CDR1 as MNHNS and CDR2 as SASEGT. V lost 2 bases and J 0 bases, leaving 11 bases between the germline ends. This CDR3 is 16 amino acids long.

In this sample, this clone turned up once. The chain links TRBV20-1 to TRBJ1-2; D ambiguous. This CDR3 has 11 residues. Trimming removed 6 bases from V and 4 bases from J, with 9 bases in between. CDR1 is DFQATT and CDR2 is SNEGSKA in the germline V gene (reference sequence). This CDR3 is CSASGSYGYTF. The DNA for the CDR3 is TGCAGTGCCTCCGGGAGCTATGGCTACACCTTC.

The V call is TRBV9, the J call TRBJ1-2; unclear D gene. Germline CDR1 and CDR2: SGDLS and YYNGEE. Trimming shortened V by 0 bases and J by 8 bases, and 11 bases separated the two germline ends. The CDR3 is 13 amino acids. Written as DNA, the CDR3 is TGTGCCAGCAGCGTAGAATTTACCCGGGGCTACACCTTC. Its protein product is CASSVEFTRGYTF.

This rearrangement joins TRBV5-1 to TRBJ1-1; 7 bases agree with TRBD1. Trimming cost V 4 bases and J 3 bases; bases outside gene matches: 15. CDR1 SGHRS and CDR2 YFSETQ come from the germline V gene. The CDR3 is 17 amino acids. The CDR3 loop reads CASSPDRSYNLDTEAFF. The CDR3 coding sequence is TGCGCCAGCAGCCCGGACAGGTCCTATAACCTTGACACTGAAGCTTTCTTT.

This clone came up a few times. The gene calls are TRBV7-3 and TRBJ2-2, with 8 bases that match TRBD1. Germline V gene lookup returns CDR1 SGHTA and CDR2 FQGTGA. Germline trimming cut 5 bases from V and 4 bases from J; bases unmatched to any gene: 9. This CDR3 is built from 16 residues. CDR3 nucleotides: TGTGCCAGCAGCCGATCTGGACAGGGACTCACCGGGGAGCTGTTTTTT. It translates to CASSRSGQGLTGELFF.

This clone has a single count. The chain couples TRBV25-1 to TRBJ2-7; possibly TRBD2 for D (6 bases). Trimming stripped 2 bases from V and 4 bases from J, with 12 bases between. This CDR3 is built from 14 residues. Germline assignment: CDR1 MGHDK and CDR2 SYGVNS. This CDR3 is CASSEREFSYEQYF. CDR3 in DNA: TGTGCCAGCAGTGAACGGGAGTTTAGTTACGAGCAGTACTTC.

As for this clone: The junction departs from germline at one end; a sequencing error may be responsible. J is TRBJ2-5 and V is TRBV7-7; 9 bases line up with TRBD2. The germline V gene has CDR1 SSHAT and CDR2 FNYEAQ (reference sequence). This CDR3 spans 14 amino acids. The CDR3 bases are TGTGCTAGCAGTACCGGACTAGCGACGGAGACCCAGTACTTC. It translates to CASSTGLATETQYF.

This clone has a single count. V usage is TRBV15 and J usage is TRBJ2-2; TRBD1 matches at 7 bases. The CDR3 is made up of 15 amino acids. Germline CDR1 is LNHNV and CDR2 is YYDKDF (reference sequence). The V segment lost 2 bases and the J segment 3 bases; nucleotides outside the gene matches: 3. DNA of the CDR3: TGTGCCACCAGCAGACCTCAGGGGGACACCGGGGAGCTGTTTTTT. Its protein product is CATSRPQGDTGELFF.

The chain combines TRBV30 with TRBJ1-2; unclear D gene. V was pared by 4 bases and J by 4 bases, with 13 bases between. The CDR3 consists of 13 residues. CDR1 and CDR2 (germline): GTSNPN, SVGIG (reference sequence). The chain's CDR3 is CAWTNPPSYGYTF. The CDR3 DNA is TGTGCCTGGACCAACCCCCCCAGCTATGGCTACACCTTC.

The rearrangement uses TRBV30 and TRBJ1-4; D might be TRBD1 (6 bases). The CDR3 runs to 14 residues. Germline V lookup: CDR1 GTSNPN, CDR2 SVGIG (reference sequence). V lost 5 bases and J lost 5, with 15 bases in between. The CDR3 nucleotides read TGTGCCTGGGGGGGGGCTGGCCGAAATGAAAAACTGTTTTTT. Its translation is CAWGGAGRNEKLFF.

The gene calls are TRBV7-2 and TRBJ2-7, with 7 bases that match TRBD1. Unmatched junction bases numbered 10, after V lost 1 base and J lost 4 bases. This CDR3 has 16 residues. Germline V gene lookup returns CDR1 SGHTA and CDR2 FQGNSA. The CDR3 nucleotides are TGTGCCAGCAGCTTAGGGGACGGGACAGCCCTTTACGAGCAGTACTTC. Protein: CASSLGDGTALYEQYF.

This chain's CDR3 is CASSLQGSADTQYF. The CDR3 nucleotides read TGTGCCAGCAGCCTACAGGGCTCCGCAGATACGCAGTATTTT. This chain uses TRBV7-3 with TRBJ2-3; a possible D gene is TRBD1 (6 bases). Looked up from germline, CDR1 is SGHTA and CDR2 is FQGTGA. The CDR3 spans 14 residues. Trimming took off 5 bases at V and 4 bases at J, with 13 bases between the two ends.

The chain links TRBV27 to TRBJ1-1, with 9 bases lining up with TRBD1. J gave up 2 bases and V 4 bases, and 8 bases lay outside the gene matches. Germline V lookup: CDR1 MNHEY, CDR2 SMNVEV (reference sequence). The CDR3 is made up of 16 amino acids. The CDR3 here is CASSSDRGTPNTEAFF. CDR3 bases: TGTGCCAGCAGTTCGGACAGGGGAACCCCAAACACTGAAGCTTTCTTT.

The chain combines TRBV19 with TRBJ2-3; possibly TRBD1 for D (5 bases). Per germline, CDR1 LNHDA and CDR2 SQIVND (reference sequence). V lost 7 bases to trimming and J lost 4 bases, with 15 bases between them. The CDR3 consists of 14 residues. CDR3 loop: CASNWGGPPDTQYF. CDR3 sequence (DNA): TGTGCCAGTAATTGGGGCGGCCCGCCAGATACGCAGTATTTT.

The chain uses TRBV12-5 and TRBJ2-1, with 12 bases matching TRBD2. The CDR3 spans 16 residues. V dropped 2 bases and J dropped 7; count of bases not matched to a gene: 6. The germline gives CDR1 LGHNT, CDR2 FRNRAP. CDR3: CASGLRLAGGRNEQFF. As DNA, the CDR3 is TGTGCTAGTGGTTTGCGGCTAGCGGGGGGGCGGAATGAGCAGTTCTTC.

The gene calls are TRBV2 and TRBJ1-2; D ambiguous. The CDR3 totals 12 residues. V was clipped by 5 bases and J by 6 bases, with 10 bases between them. Germline V gene lookup returns CDR1 SNHLY and CDR2 FYNNEI. Here the CDR3 DNA reads TGTGCCAGCAGTCGTCGCGGGAATGGCTACACCTTC. Protein sequence: CASSRRGNGYTF.

The genes are TRBV6-4 and TRBJ2-1, with 12 bases matching TRBD2. V lost 5 bases, J lost 7 bases, and 12 bases stayed unmatched. The CDR3 is 17 amino acids. In germline, CDR1 is MRHNA, CDR2 SNTAGT. The CDR3 is CASSPDLGLAGINEQFF. The CDR3 nucleotides read TGTGCCAGCAGTCCCGATCTTGGACTAGCGGGGATTAATGAGCAGTTCTTC.

The J gene is TRBJ1-5, the V gene TRBV4-2, with 7 bases matching TRBD1. From germline, CDR1 is LGHNA and CDR2 YNFKEQ. This CDR3 spans 14 amino acids. V lost 6 bases, J lost 5 bases, and 7 bases stayed unmatched. The CDR3, as DNA: TGTGCCAGCAGTGACAGACAGGGTTATCAGCCCCAGCATTTT. Its translation: CASSDRQGYQPQHF.

The V call is TRBV18, the J call TRBJ1-2; possibly TRBD1 for D (6 bases). The CDR3 is 14 residues long. Germline assignment: CDR1 KGHSH and CDR2 LQKENI. The V and J ends lost 4 bases and 6 bases respectively, with 15 bases between them. The CDR3 sequence is CASSQSGTKDGYTF. CDR3 DNA: TGTGCCAGCTCACAAAGCGGGACAAAGGATGGCTACACCTTC.

Here the CDR3 reads CASKSGGAGETQYF. The CDR3, as DNA: TGTGCCAGCAAGAGCGGGGGGGCCGGCGAGACCCAGTACTTC. The chain has TRBV6-1 and TRBJ2-5; 10 bases align to TRBD2. J lost 5 bases, V lost 7 bases, and 7 bases had no gene match. Germline V lookup: CDR1 MNHNS, CDR2 SASEGT. The CDR3 spans 14 residues.